This is a list of T cell receptor beta chains from one sample in a study of glioma-infiltrating T cells. TCRdb re-called the multiplex PCR reads with MiXCR, one entry per CDR3 protein. The sample includes under 200,000 distinct CDR3 sequences, over 30% of them seen just once. The sequencing input was glioma tissue, nonneoplastic brain tissue, or PBMCs (not recorded which). These receptors were obtained from a human donor with low-grade glioma or glioblastoma, undergoing nonglioma brain surgery, or in good health (not recorded which). CDR3s include the opening cysteine and the closing phenylalanine or tryptophan. D genes are given only for firm matches. Some rows mark clone size as missing; the rest say once, few, many or name a class of expanded clone.

j_call: TRBJ2-1
clone_size: many
v_call: TRBV6-2/TRBV6-3
d_call: -
cdr3_aa: CASSRYDEQFF
cdr3_nt: TGTGCCAGCAGTCGATACGATGAGCAGTTCTTC

j_call: TRBJ2-5
clone_size: few
v_call: TRBV5-5
d_call: TRBD1
cdr3_aa: CASSNLQGLKETQYF
cdr3_nt: TGTGCCAGCAGCAACCTACAGGGGTTGAAGGAGACCCAGTACTTC

j_call: TRBJ2-1
clone_size: -
v_call: TRBV7-9
d_call: -
cdr3_aa: CSSSLGSGSSYNEQFF
cdr3_nt: TGTTCCAGCAGCTTAGGTAGCGGAAGCTCCTACAATGAGCAGTTCTTC

j_call: TRBJ2-1
clone_size: -
v_call: TRBV27
d_call: -
cdr3_aa: CASSLSGGVPNNEQFF
cdr3_nt: TGTGCCAGCAGTTTATCAGGGGGGGTACCCAACAATGAGCAGTTCTTC

j_call: TRBJ1-4
clone_size: many
v_call: TRBV4-1
d_call: -
cdr3_aa: CASSQLNEKLFF
cdr3_nt: TGCGCCAGCAGCCAACTTAATGAAAAACTGTTTTTT

j_call: TRBJ1-2
clone_size: -
v_call: TRBV20-1
d_call: -
cdr3_aa: CSAGEAGADGYTF
cdr3_nt: TGCAGTGCTGGGGAAGCAGGGGCGGATGGCTACACCTTC

j_call: TRBJ2-1
clone_size: few
v_call: TRBV4-1
d_call: TRBD2
cdr3_aa: CASSQPSGSSYNEQFF
cdr3_nt: TGCGCCAGCAGCCAGCCCAGCGGGAGCTCCTACAATGAGCAGTTCTTC

j_call: TRBJ1-1
clone_size: many
v_call: TRBV20-1
d_call: -
cdr3_aa: CSALGNTEAFF
cdr3_nt: TGCAGTGCTTTAGGGAACACTGAAGCTTTCTTT

j_call: TRBJ2-3
clone_size: -
v_call: TRBV4-1
d_call: TRBD2
cdr3_aa: CASGVLAGGADTQYF
cdr3_nt: TGCGCCAGCGGGGTTCTAGCGGGGGGCGCAGATACGCAGTATTTT

j_call: TRBJ1-1
clone_size: many
v_call: TRBV14
d_call: -
cdr3_aa: CASSPLGGASWMNTEAFF
cdr3_nt: TGTGCCAGCAGCCCACTTGGGGGGGCGAGTTGGATGAACACTGAAGCTTTCTTT

j_call: TRBJ2-2
clone_size: many
v_call: TRBV6-2/TRBV6-3
d_call: -
cdr3_aa: CASSKGIGPELFF
cdr3_nt: TGTGCCAGCAGTAAGGGTATAGGACCGGAGCTGTTTTTT

j_call: TRBJ1-5
clone_size: -
v_call: TRBV6-1
d_call: TRBD1
cdr3_aa: CASRQTGGAPGPQHF
cdr3_nt: TGTGCCAGCAGACAGACAGGGGGTGCGCCGGGGCCCCAGCATTTT

j_call: TRBJ2-5
clone_size: -
v_call: TRBV5-4
d_call: -
cdr3_aa: CASNLGPPKETQYF
cdr3_nt: TGTGCCAGCAACTTGGGACCCCCTAAAGAGACCCAGTACTTC

j_call: TRBJ2-7
clone_size: few
v_call: TRBV18
d_call: -
cdr3_aa: CASSPRGVEQYF
cdr3_nt: TGTGCCAGCTCACCTAGGGGAGTCGAGCAGTACTTC

j_call: TRBJ1-1
clone_size: -
v_call: TRBV6-1
d_call: -
cdr3_aa: CAGSQMGGLYDTEAFF
cdr3_nt: TGTGCCGGCAGCCAGATGGGTGGCCTATATGACACTGAAGCTTTCTTT

j_call: TRBJ2-2
clone_size: -
v_call: TRBV5-4
d_call: TRBD1
cdr3_aa: CASSPPLGQGANTGELFF
cdr3_nt: TGTGCCAGCAGCCCCCCTTTAGGACAGGGGGCGAACACCGGGGAGCTGTTTTTT

j_call: TRBJ2-7
clone_size: many
v_call: TRBV4-2
d_call: -
cdr3_aa: CASSQVGTNYEQYF
cdr3_nt: TGTGCCAGCAGCCAAGTTGGGACCAACTACGAGCAGTACTTC